This T cell receptor beta chain stems from a study of blood T cell repertoires in COVID-19. Study overall: Material from acute and convalescent COVID-19 was sourced from the United States, Italy and Spain. Sources were T cells, B-cell-depleted T cells, or PBMCs; the material itself was cDNA or gDNA.

Per the original methods: Reference gene primer amplification in the assay estimated nucleated cell counts. Data came from immunoSEQ multiplex PCR; TCRdb stores just in-frame clones and leaves some out. The DNA was the basis for D and trimming; V, J and clone size are from that table. The sample consists of approximately 210,000 clones, more than 65% of them appearing once. The CDR3 sequence is 17 residues long. Germline V gives CDR1 LNHNV, CDR2 YYDKDF (reference sequence). The ends lost 1 base at V and 4 bases at J; junction bases unmatched: 10. The gene calls are TRBV15 and TRBJ1-1; TRBD1 matches 9 bases. This receptor was identified in a woman aged 80 or older with acute or convalescent COVID-19. Sequenced input: peripheral blood. The CDR3 sequence: CATSRGPGTGRGTEAFF. CDR3 DNA: TGTGCCACCAGCAGAGGTCCCGGGACAGGGCGTGGCACTGAAGCTTTCTTT.